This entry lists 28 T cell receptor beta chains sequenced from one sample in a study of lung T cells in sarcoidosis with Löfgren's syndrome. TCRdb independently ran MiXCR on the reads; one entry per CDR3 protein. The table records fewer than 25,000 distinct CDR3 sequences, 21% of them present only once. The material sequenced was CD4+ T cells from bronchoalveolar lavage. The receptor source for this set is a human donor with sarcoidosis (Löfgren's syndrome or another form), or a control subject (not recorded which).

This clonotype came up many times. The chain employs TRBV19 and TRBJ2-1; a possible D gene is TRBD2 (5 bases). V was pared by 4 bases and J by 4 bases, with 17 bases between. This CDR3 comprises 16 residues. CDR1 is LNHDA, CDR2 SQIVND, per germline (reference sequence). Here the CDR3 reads CASSTRTGAFYNEQFF. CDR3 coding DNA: TGTGCCAGTAGTACGAGGACTGGAGCTTTTTACAATGAGCAGTTCTTC.

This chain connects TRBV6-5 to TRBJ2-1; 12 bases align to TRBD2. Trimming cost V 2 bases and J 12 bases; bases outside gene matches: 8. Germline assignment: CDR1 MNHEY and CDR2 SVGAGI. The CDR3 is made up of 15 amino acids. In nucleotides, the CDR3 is TGTGCCAGCAGTTACCGAGCTAGCGGGAGGGGTGGGCAGTTCTTC. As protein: CASSYRASGRGGQFF.

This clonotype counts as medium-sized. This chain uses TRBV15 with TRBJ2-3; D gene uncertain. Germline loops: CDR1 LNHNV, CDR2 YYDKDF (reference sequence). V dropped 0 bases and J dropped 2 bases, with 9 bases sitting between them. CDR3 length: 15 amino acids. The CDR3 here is CATSREQSTTDTQYF. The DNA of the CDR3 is TGTGCCACCAGCAGAGAGCAGAGCACCACAGATACGCAGTATTTT.

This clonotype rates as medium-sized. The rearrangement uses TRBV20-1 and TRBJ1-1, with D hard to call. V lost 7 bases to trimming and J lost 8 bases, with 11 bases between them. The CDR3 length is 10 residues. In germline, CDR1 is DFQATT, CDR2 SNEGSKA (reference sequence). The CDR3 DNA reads TGCAGTGTGCGCCGTTCGGAAGCTTTCTTT. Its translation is CSVRRSEAFF.

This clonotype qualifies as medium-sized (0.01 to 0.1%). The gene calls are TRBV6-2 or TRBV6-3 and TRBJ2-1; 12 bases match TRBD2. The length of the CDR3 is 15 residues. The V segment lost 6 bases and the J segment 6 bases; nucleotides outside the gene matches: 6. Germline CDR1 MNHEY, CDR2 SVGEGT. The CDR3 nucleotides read TGTGCCAGCAGGCACGGACTAGCGGGATTCAATGAGCAGTTCTTC. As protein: CASRHGLAGFNEQFF.

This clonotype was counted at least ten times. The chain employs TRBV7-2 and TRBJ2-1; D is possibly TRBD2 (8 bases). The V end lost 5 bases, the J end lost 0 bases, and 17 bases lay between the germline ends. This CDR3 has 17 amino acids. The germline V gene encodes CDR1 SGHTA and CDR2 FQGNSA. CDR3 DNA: TGTGCCAGCAGCCGGGACAGCCTAGCGGGCTCCTACAATGAGCAGTTCTTC. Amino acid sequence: CASSRDSLAGSYNEQFF. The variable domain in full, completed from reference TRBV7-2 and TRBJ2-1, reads GAGVSQSPSNKVTEKGKDVELRCDPISGHTALYWYRQSLGQGLEFLIYFQGNSAPDKSGLPSDRFSAERTGGSVSTLTIQRTQQEDSAVYLCASSRDSLAGSYNEQFFGPGTRLTVL.

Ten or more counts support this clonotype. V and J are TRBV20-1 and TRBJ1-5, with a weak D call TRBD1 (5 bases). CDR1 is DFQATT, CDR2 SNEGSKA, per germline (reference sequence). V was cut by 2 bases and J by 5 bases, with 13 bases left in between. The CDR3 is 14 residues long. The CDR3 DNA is TGCAGTGCTAGAAATACAGGTGGAGATCAGCCCCAGCATTTT. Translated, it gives CSARNTGGDQPQHF.

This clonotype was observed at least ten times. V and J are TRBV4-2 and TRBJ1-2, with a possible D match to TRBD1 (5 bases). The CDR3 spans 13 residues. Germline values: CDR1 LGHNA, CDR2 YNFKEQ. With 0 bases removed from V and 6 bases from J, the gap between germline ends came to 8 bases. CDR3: CASSQEGLDGYTF. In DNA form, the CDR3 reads TGTGCCAGCAGCCAAGAGGGGCTGGATGGCTACACCTTC.

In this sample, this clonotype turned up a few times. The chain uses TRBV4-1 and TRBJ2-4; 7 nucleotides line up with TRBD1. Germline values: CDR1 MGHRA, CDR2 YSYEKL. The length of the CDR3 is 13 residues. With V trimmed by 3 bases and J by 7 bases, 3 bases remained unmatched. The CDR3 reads CASSQNRGNIQYF. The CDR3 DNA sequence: TGCGCCAGCAGCCAGAACAGGGGTAACATTCAGTACTTC.

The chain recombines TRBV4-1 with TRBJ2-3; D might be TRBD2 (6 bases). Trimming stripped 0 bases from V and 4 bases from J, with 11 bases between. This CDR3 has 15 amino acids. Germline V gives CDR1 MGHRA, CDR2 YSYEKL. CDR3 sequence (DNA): TGCGCCAGCAGCCAAGACAGGACGGGGGCAGATACGCAGTATTTT. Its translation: CASSQDRTGADTQYF.

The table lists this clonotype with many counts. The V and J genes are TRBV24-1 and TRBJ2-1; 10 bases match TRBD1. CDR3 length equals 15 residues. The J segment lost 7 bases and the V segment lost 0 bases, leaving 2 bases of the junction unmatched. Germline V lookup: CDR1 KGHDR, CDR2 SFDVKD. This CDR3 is CATSDLGTGANEQFF. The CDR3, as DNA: TGTGCCACCAGTGATTTGGGGACAGGGGCGAATGAGCAGTTCTTC.

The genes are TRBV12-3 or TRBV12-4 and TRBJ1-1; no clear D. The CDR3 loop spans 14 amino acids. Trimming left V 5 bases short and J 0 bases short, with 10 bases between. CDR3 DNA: TGTGCCAGCAGTCGCTCGGCAGTGAACACTGAAGCTTTCTTT. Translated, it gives CASSRSAVNTEAFF.

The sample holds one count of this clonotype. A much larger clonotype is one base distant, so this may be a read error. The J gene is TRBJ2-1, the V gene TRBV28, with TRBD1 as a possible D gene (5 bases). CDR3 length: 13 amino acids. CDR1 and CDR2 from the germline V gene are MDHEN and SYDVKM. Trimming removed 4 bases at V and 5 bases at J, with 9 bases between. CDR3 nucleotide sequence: TGTGCCAGCAGTTCTCAGGGTGACAATGAGCAGTTCTTC. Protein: CASSSQGDNEQFF.

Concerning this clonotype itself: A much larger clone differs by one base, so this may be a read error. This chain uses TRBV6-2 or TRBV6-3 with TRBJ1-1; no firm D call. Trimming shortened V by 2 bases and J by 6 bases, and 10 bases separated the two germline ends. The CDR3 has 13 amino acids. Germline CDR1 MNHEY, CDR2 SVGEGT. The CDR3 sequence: CASSYLSAAEAFF. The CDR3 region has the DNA TGTGCCAGCAGTTACCTATCTGCCGCTGAAGCTTTCTTT.

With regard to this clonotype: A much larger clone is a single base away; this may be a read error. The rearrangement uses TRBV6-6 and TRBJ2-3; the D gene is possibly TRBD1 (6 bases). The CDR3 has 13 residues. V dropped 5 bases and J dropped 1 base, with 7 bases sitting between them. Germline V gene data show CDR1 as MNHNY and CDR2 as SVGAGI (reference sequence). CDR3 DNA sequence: TGTGCCAGCAGTCGGACAGGCACAGATACGCAGTATTTT. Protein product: CASSRTGTDTQYF.

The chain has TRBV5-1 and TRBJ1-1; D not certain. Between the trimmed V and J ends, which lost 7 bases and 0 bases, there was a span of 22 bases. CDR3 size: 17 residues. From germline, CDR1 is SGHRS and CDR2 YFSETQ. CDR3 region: CASLLQPTAGMNTEAFF. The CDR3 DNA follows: TGCGCCAGCCTTCTCCAGCCTACGGCAGGCATGAACACTGAAGCTTTCTTT.

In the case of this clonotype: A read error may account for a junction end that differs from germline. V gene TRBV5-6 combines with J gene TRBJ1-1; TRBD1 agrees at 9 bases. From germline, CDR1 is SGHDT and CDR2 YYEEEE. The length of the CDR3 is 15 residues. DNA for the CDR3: TGTGTCAGCAGCTTGTCCACAGGGGGCAGAGTAAAAGCTTTCTTT. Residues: CVSSLSTGGRVKAFF.

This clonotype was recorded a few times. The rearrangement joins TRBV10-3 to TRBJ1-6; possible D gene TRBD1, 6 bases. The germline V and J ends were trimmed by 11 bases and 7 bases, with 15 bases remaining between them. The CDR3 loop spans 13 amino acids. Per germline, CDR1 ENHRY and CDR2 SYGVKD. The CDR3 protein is CAFQKDRNSPLHF. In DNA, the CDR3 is TGTGCCTTCCAAAAGGACAGAAATTCACCCCTCCACTTT.

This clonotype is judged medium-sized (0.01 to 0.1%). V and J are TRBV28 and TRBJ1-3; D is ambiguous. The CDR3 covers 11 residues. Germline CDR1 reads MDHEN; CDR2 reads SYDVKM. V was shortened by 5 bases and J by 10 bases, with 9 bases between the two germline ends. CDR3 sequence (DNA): TGTGCCAGCAGTCATAGGATAACCATATATTTT. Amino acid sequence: CASSHRITIYF.

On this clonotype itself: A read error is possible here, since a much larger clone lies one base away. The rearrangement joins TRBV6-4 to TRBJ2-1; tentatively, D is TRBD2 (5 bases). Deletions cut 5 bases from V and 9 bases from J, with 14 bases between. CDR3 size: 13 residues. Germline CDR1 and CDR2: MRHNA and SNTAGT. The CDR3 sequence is CASSRTGFGEQFF. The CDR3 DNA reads TGTGCCAGCAGTCGGACTGGTTTTGGTGAGCAGTTCTTC.

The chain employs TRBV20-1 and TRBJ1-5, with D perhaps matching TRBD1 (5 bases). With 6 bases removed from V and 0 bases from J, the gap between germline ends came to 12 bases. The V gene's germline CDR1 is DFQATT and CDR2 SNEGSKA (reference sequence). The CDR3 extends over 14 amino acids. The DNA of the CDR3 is TGCAGTGCCCCCGATGACAGTAGCAATCAGCCCCAGCATTTT. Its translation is CSAPDDSSNQPQHF.

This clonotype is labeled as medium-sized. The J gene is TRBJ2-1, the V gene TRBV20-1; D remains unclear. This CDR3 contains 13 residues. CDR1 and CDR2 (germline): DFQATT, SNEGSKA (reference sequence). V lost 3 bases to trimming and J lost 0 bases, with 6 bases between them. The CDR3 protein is CSASGASYNEQFF. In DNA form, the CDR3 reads TGCAGTGCTAGTGGCGCCTCCTACAATGAGCAGTTCTTC.

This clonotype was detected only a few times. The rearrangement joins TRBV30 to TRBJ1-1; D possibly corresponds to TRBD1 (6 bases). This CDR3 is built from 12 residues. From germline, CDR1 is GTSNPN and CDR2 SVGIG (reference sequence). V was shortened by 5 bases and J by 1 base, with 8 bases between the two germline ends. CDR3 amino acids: CAWRTENTEAFF. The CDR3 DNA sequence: TGTGCCTGGCGGACAGAGAACACTGAAGCTTTCTTT.

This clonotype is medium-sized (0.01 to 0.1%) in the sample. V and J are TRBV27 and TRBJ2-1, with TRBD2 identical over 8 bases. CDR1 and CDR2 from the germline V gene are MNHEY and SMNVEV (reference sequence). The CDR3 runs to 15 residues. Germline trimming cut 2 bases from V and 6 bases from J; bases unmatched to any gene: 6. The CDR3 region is CASSLRIREGNEQFF. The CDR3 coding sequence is TGTGCCAGCAGTTTAAGGATCCGGGAGGGCAATGAGCAGTTCTTC.

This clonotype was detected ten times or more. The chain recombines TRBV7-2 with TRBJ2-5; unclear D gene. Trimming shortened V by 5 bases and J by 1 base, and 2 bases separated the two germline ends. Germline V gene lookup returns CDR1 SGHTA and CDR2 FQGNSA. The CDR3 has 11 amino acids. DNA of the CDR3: TGTGCCAGCAGCCTCCAAGAGACCCAGTACTTC. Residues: CASSLQETQYF.

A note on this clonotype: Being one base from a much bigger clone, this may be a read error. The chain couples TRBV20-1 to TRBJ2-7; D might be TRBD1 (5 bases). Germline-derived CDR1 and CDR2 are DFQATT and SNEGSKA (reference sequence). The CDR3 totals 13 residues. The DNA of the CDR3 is TGCAGTGCTAGCCATAGGACATATTTCGAGCGGTACTTC. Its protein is CSASHRTYFERYF.

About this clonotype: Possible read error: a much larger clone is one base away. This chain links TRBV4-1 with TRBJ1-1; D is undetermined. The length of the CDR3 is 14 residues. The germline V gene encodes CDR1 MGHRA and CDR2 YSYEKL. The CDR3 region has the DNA TGCGCCCGCAGCCAAGTCTTCACCTCAACTGAAGCTTTCTTT. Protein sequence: CARSQVFTSTEAFF.

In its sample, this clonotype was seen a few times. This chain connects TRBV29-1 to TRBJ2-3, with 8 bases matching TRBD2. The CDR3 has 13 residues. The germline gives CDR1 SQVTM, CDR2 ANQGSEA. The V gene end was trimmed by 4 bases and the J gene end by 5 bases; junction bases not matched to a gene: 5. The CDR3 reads CSVVREARDTQYF. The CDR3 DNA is TGCAGCGTTGTGCGGGAGGCGCGAGATACGCAGTATTTT.